The 17 T cell receptor beta chains presented below share a single source sample, sequenced in a study of blood T cell repertoires in COVID-19. TCRdb keeps only in-frame clones here, not all; method: immunoSEQ multiplex PCR. The sample has about 200,000 clones, more than 65% seen once. Specimen: peripheral blood. The receptors derive from a woman of 80 years or more with acute or convalescent COVID-19.

The chain links TRBV6-2 or TRBV6-3 to TRBJ2-7; 9 bases map to TRBD1. This CDR3 is built from 15 residues. J was trimmed by 7 bases and V by 6 bases; bases with no gene match: 13. Per the germline V gene, CDR1 is MNHEY and CDR2 is SVGEGT. The CDR3 spells CASSAPGQGVREQYF. The CDR3 DNA reads as TGTGCCAGCAGCGCACCGGGACAGGGCGTGAGAGAGCAGTACTTC.

The chain recombines TRBV7-9 with TRBJ2-3, with 8 bases aligning to TRBD2. The CDR3 runs to 16 residues. CDR1 and CDR2 from the germline V gene are SEHNR and FQNEAQ (reference sequence). V was pared by 3 bases and J by 0 bases, with 5 bases of the junction left unmatched. The CDR3 nucleotides read TGTGCCAGCAGCTTCGAGCGGGGGACTAGCACAGATACGCAGTATTTT. This encodes CASSFERGTSTDTQYF.

This clone was detected once. The chain uses TRBV6-5 and TRBJ2-7; perhaps TRBD2 as D (6 bases). This CDR3 region has 14 residues. V dropped 7 bases and J dropped 3 bases, with 16 bases sitting between them. Looked up from germline, CDR1 is MNHEY and CDR2 is SVGAGI. In nucleotides, the CDR3 is TGTGCCAGCACCGACCCCCCGGGGGTCTACGAGCAGTACTTC. This sequence encodes CASTDPPGVYEQYF.

CDR3 coding DNA: TGTGCCAGCAGTAGGTCGGGCGGGATGTTGTACGAGCAGTACTTC. Protein sequence: CASSRSGGMLYEQYF. The chain carries TRBV28 and TRBJ2-7; maybe TRBD2 (6 bases). The germline V gene encodes CDR1 MDHEN and CDR2 SYDVKM. Trimming took off 5 bases at V and 4 bases at J, with 18 bases between the two ends. The CDR3 extends over 15 amino acids. Complete variable domain (other parts from reference TRBV28 and TRBJ2-7): DVKVTQSSRYLVKRTGEKVFLECVQDMDHENMFWYRQDPGLGLRLIYFSYDVKMKEKGDIPEGYSVSREKKERFSLILESASTNQTSMYLCASSRSGGMLYEQYFGPGTRLTVT.

This clone was seen more than once but under ten times. The V gene is TRBV7-9, the J gene TRBJ2-3, with 14 bases aligning to TRBD2. V lost 5 bases to trimming and J lost 4 bases; unmatched junction nucleotides: 5. This CDR3 spans 16 amino acids. Germline V gene data show CDR1 as SEHNR and CDR2 as FQNEAQ (reference sequence). The CDR3 spells CASSKGTSGGPDTQYF. CDR3 DNA: TGTGCCAGCAGCAAGGGGACTAGCGGGGGTCCAGATACGCAGTATTTT.

The chain employs TRBV5-6 and TRBJ1-2, with D perhaps TRBD1 (5 bases). Germline CDR1 is SGHDT and CDR2 is YYEEEE. The CDR3 contains 14 residues. V gave up 0 bases and J gave up 7 bases, with 13 bases separating them. The CDR3 loop reads CASSLGAGLIGYTF. The CDR3 DNA follows: TGTGCCAGCAGCTTGGGAGCAGGGTTAATTGGCTACACCTTC.

The genes are TRBV14 and TRBJ2-2; TRBD1 matches at 11 bases. Looked up from germline, CDR1 is SGHDN and CDR2 is FVKESK. The V gene end was trimmed by 2 bases and the J gene end by 4 bases; junction bases not matched to a gene: 6. CDR3 size: 17 residues. CDR3 residues: CASSQIGTGGATGELFF. The CDR3 bases are TGTGCCAGCAGCCAAATTGGGACAGGGGGTGCCACCGGGGAGCTGTTTTTT.

The V gene is TRBV4-1, the J gene TRBJ2-7; 8 bases fit TRBD2. The V gene end was trimmed by 1 base and the J gene end by 4 bases; junction bases not matched to a gene: 15. The germline CDR1 and CDR2 sequences are MGHRA and YSYEKL. CDR3 length equals 18 residues. CDR3 sequence reads: CASSQAFMGTSGAYEQYF. For the CDR3, the DNA is TGCGCCAGCAGCCAAGCCTTTATGGGGACTAGTGGGGCATACGAGCAGTACTTC.

This clone showed up just a few times. This chain uses TRBV12-3 or TRBV12-4 with TRBJ2-7; 9 bases map to TRBD1. This CDR3 is built from 13 residues. V lost 6 bases and J lost 6; bases outside the gene matches: 6. CDR3 loop: CASSPRQGGEQYF. The CDR3 nucleotides read TGTGCCAGCAGCCCTAGACAGGGGGGCGAGCAGTACTTC.

The chain links TRBV3-1 (or the pseudogene TRBV3-2) to TRBJ2-7; TRBD2 might be the D (7 bases). Germline V CDR1 and CDR2: LGHDT, YNNKEL (reference sequence). Trimming left V 3 bases short and J 4 bases short, with 25 bases between. This CDR3 is built from 18 residues. The CDR3 nucleotides are TGTGCCAGCAGCCAGCCGACTAGGGGGGGCCCTCCCAAGTACGAGCAGTACTTC. It codes for CASSQPTRGGPPKYEQYF.

This clone was observed a single time. The chain carries TRBV5-6 and TRBJ2-7, with 9 bases aligning to TRBD1. There are 15 residues in the CDR3. The trim removed 3 bases at V and 3 bases at J, leaving 7 bases unmatched. Germline V gene sequence: CDR1 SGHDT, CDR2 YYEEEE. CDR3 sequence (DNA): TGTGCCAGCAGCTACCGAGGGACAGGGAACTACGAGCAGTACTTC. It yields the protein CASSYRGTGNYEQYF. Together with reference TRBV5-6 and TRBJ2-7, the CDR3 gives the full variable domain: DAGVTQSPTHLIKTRGQQVTLRCSPKSGHDTVSWYQQALGQGPQFIFQYYEEEERQRGNFPDRFSGHQFPNYSSELNVNALLLGDSALYLCASSYRGTGNYEQYFGPGTRLTVT.

This rearrangement joins TRBV9 to TRBJ2-1, with 8 nucleotides matching TRBD2. CDR1 SGDLS and CDR2 YYNGEE come from the germline V gene. This CDR3 comprises 19 residues. Trimming cost V 2 bases and J 3 bases; bases outside gene matches: 16. CDR3 DNA: TGTGCCAGCAGCGTGAGGGCCATGGGCGGAGCGGGAGACTACAATGAGCAGTTCTTC. Its translation: CASSVRAMGGAGDYNEQFF.

The gene calls are TRBV10-2 and TRBJ1-2; 8 positions agree with TRBD1. From germline, CDR1 is WSHSY and CDR2 SAAADI. The CDR3 extends over 13 amino acids. After removal of 5 bases from V and 8 bases from J, the junction contained 7 bases not matched to a gene. CDR3 residues: CASSKTGVWGYTF. The CDR3 nucleotides are TGCGCCAGCAGTAAGACAGGGGTGTGGGGCTACACCTTC.

The gene calls are TRBV2 and TRBJ1-1; tentatively, D is TRBD1 (5 bases). The V and J ends lost 4 bases and 1 base respectively, with 10 bases between them. Germline CDR1 SNHLY, CDR2 FYNNEI. The CDR3 is made up of 14 amino acids. The CDR3 nucleotides read TGTGCCAGCAGTGTTAGGACAAAGAACACTGAAGCTTTCTTT. This codes for CASSVRTKNTEAFF. The full variable domain, completed using reference TRBV2 and TRBJ1-1, is EPEVTQTPSHQVTQMGQEVILRCVPISNHLYFYWYRQILGQKVEFLVSFYNNEISEKSEIFDDQFSVERPDGSNFTLKIRSTKLEDSAMYFCASSVRTKNTEAFFGQGTRLTVV.

This chain connects TRBV6-4 to TRBJ1-1; the D is unclear. Germline V gene data show CDR1 as MRHNA and CDR2 as SNTAGT. Trimming shortened V by 3 bases and J by 4 bases, and 9 bases separated the two germline ends. This CDR3 is 13 amino acids long. CDR3: CASSEARATEAFF. In nucleotides, the CDR3 is TGTGCCAGCAGTGAAGCGAGGGCCACTGAAGCTTTCTTT.

The gene calls are TRBV10-1 and TRBJ2-1, with 8 positions matching TRBD2. The J segment lost 10 bases and the V segment lost 6 bases, leaving 14 bases of the junction unmatched. This CDR3 is 15 amino acids long. Per the germline V gene, CDR1 is WNHNN and CDR2 is SYGVQD (reference sequence). For the CDR3, the DNA is TGCGCCAGCAGCCCCGGGACTAGAATACAAGGGGAGCAGTTCTTC. This encodes CASSPGTRIQGEQFF.

The chain uses TRBV7-2 and TRBJ2-7, with D possibly matching TRBD2 (7 bases). The germline CDR1 and CDR2 sequences are SGHTA and FQGNSA. The CDR3 covers 16 residues. Trimming cost V 1 base and J 1 base, with 14 bases left between them. The CDR3 is CASSLEARGLSYEQYF. The CDR3 DNA sequence: TGTGCCAGCAGCTTAGAGGCGCGGGGGCTTTCCTACGAGCAGTACTTC.